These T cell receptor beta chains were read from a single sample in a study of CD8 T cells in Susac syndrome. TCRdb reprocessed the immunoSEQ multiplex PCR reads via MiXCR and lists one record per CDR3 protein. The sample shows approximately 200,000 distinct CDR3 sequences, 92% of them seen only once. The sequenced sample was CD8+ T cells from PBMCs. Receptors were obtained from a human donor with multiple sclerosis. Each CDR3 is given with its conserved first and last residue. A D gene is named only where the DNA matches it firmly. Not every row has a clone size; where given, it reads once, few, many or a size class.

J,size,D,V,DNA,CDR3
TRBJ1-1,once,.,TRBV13,TGTGCCAGCAGCTTAAAAGGGGACACTGAAGCTTTCTTT,CASSLKGDTEAFF
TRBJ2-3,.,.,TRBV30,TGTGCCTGGAGCCATACTAGCACAGATACGCAGTATTTT,CAWSHTSTDTQYF
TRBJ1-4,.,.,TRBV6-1,TGTGCCAGCCGACCGACTCCCCAACGAGGGGGGGATGAAAAACTGTTTTTT,CASRPTPQRGGDEKLFF
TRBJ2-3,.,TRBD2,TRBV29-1,TGCAGCGCGTCACTAGCGGGAGTTATAGATACGCAGTATTTT,CSASLAGVIDTQYF
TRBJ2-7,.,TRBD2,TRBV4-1,TGCGCCAGCAGCCAAGTAGCTAGCGGGAGTGTTGAGCAGTACTTC,CASSQVASGSVEQYF
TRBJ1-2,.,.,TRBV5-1,TGCGCCAGCAGTTCTACTACAGGATATGGCTACACCTTC,CASSSTTGYGYTF
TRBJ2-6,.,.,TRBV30,TGTGCCTGGAGTGTAGATGGGGGAGTGCTCTGGGCCAACGTCCTGACTTTC,CAWSVDGGVLWANVLTF
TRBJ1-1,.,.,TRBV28,TGTGCCAGCAGTTTACACCCTTTGCGTTCTGAAGCTTTCTTT,CASSLHPLRSEAFF
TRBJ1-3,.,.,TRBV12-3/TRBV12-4,TGTGCCAGCAGTCCCTTTTCCGTAAACTCTGGAAACACCATATATTTT,CASSPFSVNSGNTIYF
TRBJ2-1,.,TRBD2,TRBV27,TGTGCCAGCAGTTTCGGGCGGGAGTACGGCGGTGAGCAGTTCTTC,CASSFGREYGGEQFF
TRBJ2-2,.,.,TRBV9,TGTGCCAGCAGTTCCGGGACGCTGAACACCGGGGAGCTGTTTTTT,CASSSGTLNTGELFF
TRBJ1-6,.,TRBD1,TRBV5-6,TGTGCCAGCAGCATCGGGACAGGGAGCGGTTCACCCCTCCACTTT,CASSIGTGSGSPLHF
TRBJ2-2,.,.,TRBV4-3,TGCGCCAGCAGTCTCTACCCCCTTTTGGCTAAGAACACCGGGGAGCTGTTTTTT,CASSLYPLLAKNTGELFF
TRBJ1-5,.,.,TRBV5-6,TGTGCCAGCAGCTTGGGGGAGAGCAATCAGCCCCAGCATTTT,CASSLGESNQPQHF
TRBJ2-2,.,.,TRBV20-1,TGCAGTGCCAGCGGAGCAGCGTCAACCGGGGAGCTGTTTTTT,CSASGAASTGELFF
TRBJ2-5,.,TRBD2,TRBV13,TGTGCCAGCAGCTCGGGGATTCGGGGGGGTAAAGAGACCCAGTACTTC,CASSSGIRGGKETQYF
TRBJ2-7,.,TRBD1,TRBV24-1,TGTGCCACCCTCCCTCCTTGCGGGACAGGTTCCTACGAGCAGTACTTC,CATLPPCGTGSYEQYF
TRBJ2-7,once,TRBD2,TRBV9,TGTGCCAGCGGCGGGGGTGGGCAAGAGCAGTACTTC,CASGGGGQEQYF
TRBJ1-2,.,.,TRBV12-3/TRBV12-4,TGTGCCAGCAGTCCGACAGGCCGGGGGATTGAAGGCTACACCTTC,CASSPTGRGIEGYTF
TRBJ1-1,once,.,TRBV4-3,TGCGCCAGCAGCCAAGGCGCAGGGGCGCACACTGAAGCTTTCTTT,CASSQGAGAHTEAFF
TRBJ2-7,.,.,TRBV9,TGTGCCAGCAGCGCCGACCTCGGACAGTCCTACGAGCAGTACTTC,CASSADLGQSYEQYF
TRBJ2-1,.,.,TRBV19,TGTGCCAGTAGTCGATCCGAAGGACACATGTTGAATGAGCAGTTCTTC,CASSRSEGHMLNEQFF
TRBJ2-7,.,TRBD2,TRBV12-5,TGTGCTAGTGGGGGAACACAGCGGGGGCCCACCTTTGAGCAGTACTTC,CASGGTQRGPTFEQYF
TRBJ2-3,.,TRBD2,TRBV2,TGTGCCAGCAGTGATTGGGCGGGGGAGAGCACAGATACGCAGTATTTT,CASSDWAGESTDTQYF
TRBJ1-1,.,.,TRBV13,TGTGCCAGCAGCTTGTTGGGGCGGGGGGACACTGAAGCTTTCTTT,CASSLLGRGDTEAFF
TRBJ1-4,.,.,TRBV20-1,TGCAGTGCTAGAGGGATAACGAAAAAACTGTTTTTT,CSARGITKKLFF
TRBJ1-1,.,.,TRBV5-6,TGTGCCAGCAGCTTGGAGGCAGGGCCTGAAGCTTTCTTT,CASSLEAGPEAFF
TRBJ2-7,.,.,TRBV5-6,TGTGCCAGCAGCCCCACCCCCTCCTACGAGCAGTACTTC,CASSPTPSYEQYF
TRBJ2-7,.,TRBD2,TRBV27,TGTGCCAGCAGTTTGGGAGGGGCCCAGCAGTACTTC,CASSLGGAQQYF
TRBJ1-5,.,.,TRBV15,TGTGCCACCAGCAGAGATTCAGGGAATAGCAATCAGCCCCAGCATTTT,CATSRDSGNSNQPQHF
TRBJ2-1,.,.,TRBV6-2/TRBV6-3,TGTGCCAGCAGTTACTCGGGCGGGGCCAACAATGAGCAGTTCTTC,CASSYSGGANNEQFF
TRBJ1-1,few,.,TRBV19,TGTGCCAGTAGTCCAGGACCTGAAGCTTTCTTT,CASSPGPEAFF
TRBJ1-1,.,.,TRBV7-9,TGTGCCAGCAGCTTAGTCCGAGGGGTCACTGAAGCTTTCTTT,CASSLVRGVTEAFF
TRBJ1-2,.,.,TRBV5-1,TGCGCCAGCGGACCCGGGACGGGGGCGTCTAACTATGGCTACACCTTC,CASGPGTGASNYGYTF
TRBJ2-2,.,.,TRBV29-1,TGCAGCGTTGCCGGGACCCTCGGCGCCGGGGAGCTGTTTTTT,CSVAGTLGAGELFF
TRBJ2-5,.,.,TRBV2,TGTGCCAGCACGGGCGGGCACCAAGAGACCCAGTACTTC,CASTGGHQETQYF
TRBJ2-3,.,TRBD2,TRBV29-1,TGCAGCGTTGAAGGGGCGGGAGTAGCGGATACGCAGTATTTT,CSVEGAGVADTQYF
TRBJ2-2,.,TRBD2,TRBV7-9,TGCGGCTGGGGGGGTGGGAACACCGGGGAGCTGTTTTTT,CGWGGGNTGELFF
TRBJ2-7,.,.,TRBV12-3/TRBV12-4,TGTGCCAGCAGTTTGGGTTCCAGCGGAGGGTTCTACGAGCAGTACTTC,CASSLGSSGGFYEQYF
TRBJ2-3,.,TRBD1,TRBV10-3,TGTGCCATCAGCCAACGGGACAGGGGGCCTACAGATACGCAGTATTTT,CAISQRDRGPTDTQYF